What follows is one T cell receptor beta chain and its context. The data derive from a study of blood T cell repertoires in COVID-19. Study information: Sample material is recorded as cDNA or gDNA derived from T cells, B-cell-depleted T cells, or PBMCs.

In the authors' workflow: Cell counts per sample came from amplifying reference gene primers. Assay: immunoSEQ multiplex PCR; the TCRdb copy retains only in-frame clones and omits some. The V and J calls and the clone size are those of that table, but D and trimming were determined from the DNA. The data show about 93,000 clones, with roughly 88% seen just once and 1.5% held by the top ten. The TCR originated in a human donor with active COVID-19. The donor label of this sample is uncertain. The sequenced material came from peripheral blood.

The CDR3 is CASSPRDRDMNTEAFF. DNA for the CDR3: TGTGCCAGCAGCCCCCGGGACAGGGACATGAACACTGAAGCTTTCTTT. This chain uses TRBV3-1 (or the pseudogene TRBV3-2) with TRBJ1-1, with 9 bases identical to TRBD1. V lost 4 bases to trimming and J lost 0 bases; unmatched junction nucleotides: 6. The CDR3 is made up of 16 amino acids. Germline V gene lookup returns CDR1 LGHDT and CDR2 YNNKEL (reference sequence).